This TCR beta chain was retrieved from a study of shared clonotypes between healthy human individuals. The overall study: A couple of female and a few male donors aged 18 to 49 were enrolled. Study-level points and caveats: The four-donor shared clonotypes exceeded non-shared clonotypes in generation probability, with non-shared ones scoring lower.

Of note for this clone: Antigen: not known.

Sequencing was at deep level. The repertoire was sequenced with immunoSEQ multiplex PCR; TCRdb's copy has only in-frame clones and lacks some. The profile shows 1,500,000 or so clones, over 95% of them singletons. The V and J ends lost 2 bases and 0 bases respectively, with 14 bases between them. The CDR3 has 16 residues. From germline, CDR1 is KGHSH and CDR2 LQKENI. This receptor was identified in a man under 40 in good health. The rearrangement joins TRBV18 to TRBJ2-7; possibly TRBD2 for D (6 bases). The specimen was naive CD4+ T cells sorted from blood. Subset denoted: CD45RA+ positively selected. CDR3 loop: CASSPSYGRSSYEQYF. CDR3 bases: TGTGCCAGCTCACCAAGTTACGGGAGATCCTCCTACGAGCAGTACTTC.